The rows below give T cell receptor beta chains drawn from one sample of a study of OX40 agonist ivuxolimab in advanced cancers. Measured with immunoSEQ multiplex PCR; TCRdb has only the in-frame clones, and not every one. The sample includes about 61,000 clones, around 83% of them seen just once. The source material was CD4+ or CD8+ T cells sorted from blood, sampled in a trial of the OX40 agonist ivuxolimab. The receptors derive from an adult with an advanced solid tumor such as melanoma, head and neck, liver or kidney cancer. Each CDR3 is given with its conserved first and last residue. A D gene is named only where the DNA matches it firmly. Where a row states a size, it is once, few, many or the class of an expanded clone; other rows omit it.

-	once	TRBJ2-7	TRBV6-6	CASSYSSGVSFF	TGTGCCAGCAGTTACTCTTCAGGGGTCTCCTTCTTC
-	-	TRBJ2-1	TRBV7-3	CASSWRTPSSYNEQFF	TGTGCCAGCAGCTGGCGGACACCCAGCTCCTACAATGAGCAGTTCTTC
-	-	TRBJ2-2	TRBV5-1	CASNLGHINTGELFF	TGCGCCAGCAACCTAGGACACATTAACACCGGGGAGCTGTTTTTT
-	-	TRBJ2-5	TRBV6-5	CASRGIVTGQETQYF	TGTGCCAGCAGGGGAATAGTCACGGGTCAAGAGACCCAGTACTTC
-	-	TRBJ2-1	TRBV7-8	CASSPDSEQFF	TGTGCCAGCAGCCCAGACAGCGAGCAGTTCTTC
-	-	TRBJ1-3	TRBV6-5	CASSYSGHSGNTIYF	TGTGCCAGCAGTTACTCGGGTCACTCTGGAAACACCATATATTTT
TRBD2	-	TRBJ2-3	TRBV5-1	CASKIAGNTDTQYF	TGCGCCAGCAAGATAGCGGGGAACACAGATACGCAGTATTTT
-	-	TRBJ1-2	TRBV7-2	CASSSGADYGYTF	TGTGCCAGCAGCTCGGGGGCCGACTATGGCTACACCTTC
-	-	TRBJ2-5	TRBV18	CASSPDRQETQYF	TGTGCCAGCTCACCCGACAGACAAGAGACCCAGTACTTC
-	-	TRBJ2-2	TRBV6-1	CAIPVDRNTGELFF	TGTGCCATCCCCGTGGACAGGAACACCGGGGAGCTGTTTTTT
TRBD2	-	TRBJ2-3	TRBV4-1	CASSPPTGLAGGPGADTQYF	TGCGCCAGCAGCCCCCCCACGGGGCTAGCGGGGGGGCCAGGGGCAGATACGCAGTATTTT
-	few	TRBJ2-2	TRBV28	CASNPLATGELFF	TGTGCCAGCAACCCCCTAGCGACCGGGGAGCTGTTTTTT
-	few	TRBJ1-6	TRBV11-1	CASSLSGDSPLHF	TGTGCCAGCAGCCTTAGTGGGGATTCACCCCTCCACTTT
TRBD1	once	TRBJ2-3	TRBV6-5	CASSYSGRGLGDTQYF	TGTGCCAGCAGTTACTCGGGCAGGGGGCTAGGAGATACGCAGTATTTT
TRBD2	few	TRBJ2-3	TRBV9	CASSITGGPKDTQYF	TGTGCCAGCAGCATCACGGGGGGGCCGAAAGATACGCAGTATTTT
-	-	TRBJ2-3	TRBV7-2	CASGSPSVPDTQYF	TGTGCCAGCGGGTCCCCTAGTGTCCCAGATACGCAGTATTTT
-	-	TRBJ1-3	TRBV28	CASSGGGKRNTIYF	TGTGCCAGCAGTGGGGGAGGCAAGCGAAACACCATATATTTT
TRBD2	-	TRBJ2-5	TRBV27	CASSPLASGETQYF	TGTGCCAGCAGTCCCCTGGCTAGCGGAGAGACCCAGTACTTC
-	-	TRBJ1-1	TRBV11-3	CASSLWLNTEAFF	TGTGCCAGCAGCTTATGGTTGAACACTGAAGCTTTCTTT
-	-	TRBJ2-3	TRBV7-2	CASFLGGGPDTQYF	TGTGCCAGCTTCTTAGGGGGGGGCCCAGATACGCAGTATTTT
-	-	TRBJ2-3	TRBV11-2	CASSLASLPDTQYF	TGTGCCAGCAGCTTAGCGTCCCTTCCAGATACGCAGTATTTT
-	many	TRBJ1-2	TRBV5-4	CASSLGVRVSDGYTF	TGTGCCAGCAGCTTGGGAGTCAGGGTTTCGGATGGCTACACCTTC
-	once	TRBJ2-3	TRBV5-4	CASSPKTGQTDTQYF	TGTGCCAGCAGCCCGAAGACAGGTCAAACAGATACGCAGTATTTT
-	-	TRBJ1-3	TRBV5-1	CASSSRPRGVGNTIYF	TGCGCCAGCAGCTCGCGCCCTCGCGGGGTGGGAAACACCATATATTTT
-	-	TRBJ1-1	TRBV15	CATSGPLRGGEAFF	TGTGCCACCAGCGGTCCTTTGCGGGGTGGTGAAGCTTTCTTT
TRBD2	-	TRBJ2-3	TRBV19	CASSASGGFFDTQYF	TGTGCCAGTAGCGCTAGCGGGGGATTTTTCGATACGCAGTATTTT
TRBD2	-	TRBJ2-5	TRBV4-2	CASSQGGASGDQETQYF	TGTGCCAGCAGCCAAGGCGGGGCTAGCGGGGACCAAGAGACCCAGTACTTC
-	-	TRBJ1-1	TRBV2	CASEGTANTEAFF	TGTGCCAGCGAAGGGACGGCGAACACTGAAGCTTTCTTT
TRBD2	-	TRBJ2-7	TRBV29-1	CSVDRGGSGEQYF	TGCAGCGTTGATAGGGGAGGGTCCGGGGAGCAGTACTTC
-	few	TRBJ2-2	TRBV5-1	CASSLASQNTGELFF	TGCGCCAGCAGCTTGGCCTCACAGAACACCGGGGAGCTGTTTTTT
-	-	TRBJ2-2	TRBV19	CASSPQAYTGELFF	TGTGCCAGTAGTCCACAAGCCTACACCGGGGAGCTGTTTTTT
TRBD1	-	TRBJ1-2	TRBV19	CASSSPWTGVDGYTF	TGTGCCAGTAGTAGCCCCTGGACAGGGGTGGATGGCTACACCTTC
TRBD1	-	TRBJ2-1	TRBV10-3	CAISESEGGYYNEQFF	TGTGCCATCAGTGAGTCAGAAGGGGGCTACTACAATGAGCAGTTCTTC
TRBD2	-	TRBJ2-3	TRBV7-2	CASSPGLAGADTQYF	TGTGCCAGCAGCCCCGGACTAGCGGGGGCAGATACGCAGTATTTT
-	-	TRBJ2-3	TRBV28	CASLGSGTTDTQYF	TGTGCCAGCTTGGGTTCAGGGACCACAGATACGCAGTATTTT
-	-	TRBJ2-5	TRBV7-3	CASAGSLYQETQYF	TGTGCCAGCGCCGGGAGTTTGTACCAAGAGACCCAGTACTTC
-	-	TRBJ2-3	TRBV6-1	CASSNLFGDTQYF	TGTGCCAGCTCCAACCTCTTCGGCGATACGCAGTATTTT
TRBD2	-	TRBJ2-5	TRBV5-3	CARSLAAGGPSGAQYF	TGTGCCAGAAGCTTGGCAGCGGGGGGACCCTCCGGGGCCCAGTACTTC
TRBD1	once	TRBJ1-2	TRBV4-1	CASSQAVQGVGYGYTF	TGCGCCAGCAGCCAAGCCGTACAGGGGGTGGGCTATGGCTACACCTTC